The sequence of this T cell receptor (beta chain) was determined in a study of beta chain features in type 1 diabetes. The germline CDR1 and CDR2 sequences are SGHRS and YFSETQ. V was pared by 6 bases and J by 2 bases, with 9 bases of the junction left unmatched. CDR3 size: 15 residues. The authors reverse transcribed all of the isolated RNA, so sequencing captured expressed TCRB transcripts. The data were produced by immunoSEQ multiplex PCR, yet TCRdb's version contains in-frame clones alone and is incomplete. This table has approximately 37,000 clones, 45% to 50% appearing once. The origin of this receptor is a woman aged 18-29 years in good health. The chain has TRBV5-1 and TRBJ2-3; TRBD2 agrees at 7 bases. The sequencing sample was made of central memory CD4+ T cells from blood. The DNA of the CDR3 is TGCGCCAGCACCTGGGGGGGTCGCGCCACAGATACGCAGTATTTT. The encoded protein is CASTWGGRATDTQYF.